This T cell receptor beta chain derives from a study of T cell responses to AZD1222 COVID-19 vaccine. Generated by immunoSEQ multiplex PCR, the TCRdb table keeps only in-frame clones and is missing some. The sample consists of 95,000 to 110,000 clones, about 88% of them appearing once. About this clone: What it binds is not known.

General study results and limits: Only five to seven individuals given AZD1222 were seropositive at baseline.

CDR3 length: 12 amino acids. Between the trimmed V and J ends, which lost 6 bases and 3 bases, there was a span of 5 bases. Germline CDR1 SNHLY, CDR2 FYNNEI. Sequencing used peripheral blood, obtained on day 0 of AZD1222 vaccination. The clonotype comes from an adult in good health. The chain couples TRBV2 to TRBJ2-2; D gene unclear. The CDR3 region has the DNA TGTGCCAGCAGCACAGACACCGGGGAGCTGTTTTTT. As protein: CASSTDTGELFF.